This T cell receptor (beta chain) was observed in a study of blood T cell repertoires in COVID-19. The overall study: Sites across the United States, Italy and Spain contributed samples from acute and convalescent COVID-19. T cells, B-cell-depleted T cells, or PBMCs provided the cDNA or gDNA that served as material.

In the original analysis: Amplification of reference gene primers provided the estimated nucleated cell counts. The data were produced by immunoSEQ multiplex PCR, yet TCRdb's version contains in-frame clones alone and is incomplete. V and J calls and clone size come straight from that table; D and trimming were deduced from the DNA. Counted here are about 270,000 clones, roughly 84% occurring once; the ten biggest clones make up 2.5% to 3.5%. The CDR3 has 18 amino acids. Germline V CDR1 and CDR2: SGHAT, FQNNGV. Trimming stripped 0 bases from V and 0 bases from J, with 17 bases between. Sequencing used peripheral blood. The chain recombines TRBV11-2 with TRBJ1-1, with D tentatively TRBD1 (5 bases). The TCR originated in a woman younger than 30 with acute or convalescent COVID-19. The CDR3 loop reads CASSLDILGSGLNTEAFF. The CDR3 DNA sequence: TGTGCCAGCAGCTTAGATATTCTCGGATCAGGGCTGAACACTGAAGCTTTCTTT.